This TCR beta chain was captured by sequencing in a study of blood T cell repertoires in COVID-19. Across the whole study: Spain, Italy and the United States supplied samples that represented acute and convalescent COVID-19. In each case, the material was cDNA or gDNA derived from T cells, B-cell-depleted T cells, or PBMCs.

Authors' methods: The authors estimated nucleated cell counts from reference gene primer amplification. Assay: immunoSEQ multiplex PCR; the TCRdb copy retains only in-frame clones and omits some. V and J calls and clone size are copied from that table; D and trimming were computed from the DNA. Of some 96,000 clones in the sample, just over 90% were seen once. In germline, CDR1 is MGHDK, CDR2 SYGVNS. This CDR3 comprises 12 residues. Trimming pared 8 bases from V and 5 bases from J, leaving 12 bases between. Sequencing was carried out using peripheral blood. The chain has TRBV25-1 and TRBJ1-1, with D unresolved. This TCR derives from a man in his 60s with acute or convalescent COVID-19. The DNA for the CDR3 is TGTGCCAGCCACAGTGGCGGGACTGAAGCTTTCTTT. Protein sequence: CASHSGGTEAFF. Looking up the rest from reference TRBV25-1 and TRBJ1-1 gives the full variable domain: EADIYQTPRYLVIGTGKKITLECSQTMGHDKMYWYQQDPGMELHLIHYSYGVNSTEKGDLSSESTVSRIRTEHFPLTLESARPSHTSQYLCASHSGGTEAFFGQGTRLTVV.